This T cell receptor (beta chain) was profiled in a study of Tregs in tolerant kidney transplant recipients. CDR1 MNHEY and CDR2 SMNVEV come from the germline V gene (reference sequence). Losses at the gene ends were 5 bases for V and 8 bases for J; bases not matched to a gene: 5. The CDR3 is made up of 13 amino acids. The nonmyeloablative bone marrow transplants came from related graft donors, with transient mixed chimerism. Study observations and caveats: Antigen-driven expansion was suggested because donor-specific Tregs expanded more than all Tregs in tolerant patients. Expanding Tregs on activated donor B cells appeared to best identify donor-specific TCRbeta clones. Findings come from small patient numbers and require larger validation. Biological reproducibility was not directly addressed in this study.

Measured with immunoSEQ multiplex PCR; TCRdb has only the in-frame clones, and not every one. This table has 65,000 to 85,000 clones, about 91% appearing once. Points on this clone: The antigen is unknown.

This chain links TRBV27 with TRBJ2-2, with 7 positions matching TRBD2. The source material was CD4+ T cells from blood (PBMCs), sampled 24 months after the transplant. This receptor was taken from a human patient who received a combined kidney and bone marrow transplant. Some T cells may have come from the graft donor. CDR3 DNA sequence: TGTGCCAGCAGTATCGGACTAGTTGGGGAGCTGTTTTTT. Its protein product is CASSIGLVGELFF.